The 23 T cell receptor beta chains given below trace back to one sample, sequenced in a study of blood T cell repertoires in COVID-19. The table came from immunoSEQ multiplex PCR; TCRdb's copy has only in-frame clones and leaves some out. The table shows a few hundred thousand clones, with approximately 84% occurring only once. The sequenced sample was peripheral blood. These receptor sequences come from a woman in her twenties or thirties who had recovered from COVID-19.

The chain joins TRBV4-2 to TRBJ2-5; D gene ambiguous. Germline lookup yields CDR1 LGHNA and CDR2 YNFKEQ. The CDR3 consists of 14 residues. The ends were cut back, 4 bases at V and 5 bases at J, with 14 bases in the middle. This CDR3 is CASSPSTDGETQYF. The CDR3 nucleotides read TGTGCCAGCAGCCCCTCAACAGATGGCGAGACCCAGTACTTC.

The rearrangement joins TRBV28 to TRBJ2-7; 10 bases align to TRBD2. Trimming took 5 bases from V and 1 from J; bases not matched to a gene: 8. Germline V gene data show CDR1 as MDHEN and CDR2 as SYDVKM. The CDR3 runs to 16 residues. The CDR3 here is CASSPSFSGGSYEQYF. CDR3 nucleotides: TGTGCCAGCAGTCCTTCCTTTAGCGGGGGGTCCTACGAGCAGTACTTC.

The chain has TRBV21-1 and TRBJ2-5; the DNA was not used to check the table's D call, TRBD2. TRBV21-1 is recorded as a pseudogene. The CDR3 contains 19 residues. As DNA, the CDR3 is TGTGCCAGCAGCCCACGGCCCCTGGGCCGGGGTCTAAGTAAAGAGACCCAGTACTTC. Its protein product is CASSPRPLGRGLSKETQYF.

With respect to this clone: This same CDR3 is encoded by further DNA sequences in the sample. The gene calls are TRBV6-2 or TRBV6-3 and TRBJ2-5; 9 bases map to TRBD2. The CDR3 loop spans 14 amino acids. The V gene end was trimmed by 4 bases and the J gene end by 3 bases; junction bases not matched to a gene: 3. Looked up from germline, CDR1 is MNHEY and CDR2 is SVGEGT. CDR3 sequence reads: CASSSLAGKETQYF. The CDR3 nucleotides read TGTGCCAGCAGTTCTCTAGCGGGAAAAGAGACCCAGTACTTC.

This chain uses TRBV5-1 with TRBJ1-1, with 8 bases lining up with TRBD1. Losses at the gene ends were 0 bases for V and 3 bases for J; bases not matched to a gene: 4. The V gene's germline CDR1 is SGHRS and CDR2 YFSETQ. This CDR3 spans 15 amino acids. The CDR3 DNA follows: TGCGCCAGCAGCTTGGAGACAGGGGCTTACACTGAAGCTTTCTTT. Translating gives CASSLETGAYTEAFF.

This chain connects TRBV20-1 to TRBJ1-1; D uncertain. V was cut by 7 bases and J by 8 bases, with 14 bases left in between. CDR3 length equals 11 residues. CDR1 and CDR2 from the germline V gene are DFQATT and SNEGSKA (reference sequence). The CDR3 nucleotides read TGCAGTGTAATGAGCGGACCCGAAGCTTTCTTT. It translates to CSVMSGPEAFF.

This chain uses TRBV3-1 (or the pseudogene TRBV3-2) with TRBJ2-7; tentative D call: TRBD2 (7 bases). Germline V gene data show CDR1 as LGHDT and CDR2 as YNNKEL (reference sequence). The germline V and J ends were trimmed by 2 bases and 0 bases, with 17 bases remaining between them. This CDR3 spans 17 amino acids. CDR3 sequence reads: CASSQYEGGRTSYEQYF. In DNA, the CDR3 is TGTGCCAGCAGCCAATATGAGGGGGGGAGGACCTCCTACGAGCAGTACTTC.

This clone was observed a handful of times. The gene calls are TRBV7-7 and TRBJ1-2; D is unclear. Germline loops: CDR1 SSHAT, CDR2 FNYEAQ (reference sequence). Trimming took off 2 bases at V and 3 bases at J, with 13 bases between the two ends. The CDR3 covers 15 residues. The CDR3 reads CASSLQKSGYYGYTF. In DNA form, the CDR3 reads TGTGCCAGCAGCTTACAAAAATCCGGGTACTATGGCTACACCTTC.

The V gene is TRBV6-4, the J gene TRBJ1-5; TRBD1 matches 8 bases. Germline CDR1 and CDR2: MRHNA and SNTAGT. Trimming at V came to 2 bases and at J to 2 bases, leaving 14 bases not matched to a gene. The CDR3 contains 19 residues. The CDR3: CASSDPLGTGERGNQPQHF. DNA of the CDR3: TGTGCCAGCAGTGACCCTTTAGGGACAGGTGAACGGGGCAATCAGCCCCAGCATTTT.

The CDR3 reads CASSRGIQPQHF. As DNA, the CDR3 is TGTGCCAGCTCTAGGGGAATTCAGCCCCAGCATTTT. The rearrangement uses TRBV28 and TRBJ1-5; TRBD1 is a possible D gene (5 bases). The V gene lost 8 bases and the J gene lost 6 bases, with 11 bases spanning the gap. The CDR3 totals 12 residues. CDR1 and CDR2 (germline): MDHEN, SYDVKM.

The chain links TRBV21-1 to TRBJ2-5; whether TRBD2, the table's D call, matches the DNA was not checked. TRBV21-1 is described as a pseudogene. The CDR3 is made up of 19 amino acids. Here the CDR3 reads CASSKPRRSSGRQEETQYF. For the CDR3, the DNA is TGTGCCAGCAGCAAACCCCGGCGGTCCAGCGGGAGGCAGGAGGAGACCCAGTACTTC.

The chain uses TRBV24-1 and TRBJ2-7; TRBD2 is a possible D gene (6 bases). CDR3 length equals 16 residues. Germline-derived CDR1 and CDR2 are KGHDR and SFDVKD. Deletions cut 9 bases from V and 2 bases from J, with 22 bases between. The CDR3 DNA reads as TGTGCCACCGGACTAAATAGTAGCCCCAACCCCTACGAGCAGTACTTC. Protein product: CATGLNSSPNPYEQYF.

This chain connects TRBV5-1 to TRBJ2-5; TRBD2 might be the D (6 bases). Germline loops: CDR1 SGHRS, CDR2 YFSETQ. This CDR3 is 13 amino acids long. V was trimmed by 4 bases and J by 4 bases, leaving 11 bases between them. The CDR3 DNA follows: TGCGCCAGCAGCCGTTGGGGAGGAGAGACCCAGTACTTC. As protein: CASSRWGGETQYF.

The gene calls are TRBV30 and TRBJ2-1; 7 bases agree with TRBD2. The CDR3 contains 13 residues. With 4 bases clipped from V and 7 bases from J, the junction kept 7 bases outside the gene matches. Germline V lookup: CDR1 GTSNPN, CDR2 SVGIG (reference sequence). CDR3: CAWIPRTRNEQFF. The CDR3 nucleotides read TGTGCCTGGATCCCACGGACTAGGAATGAGCAGTTCTTC.

V gene TRBV18 combines with J gene TRBJ2-1, with D perhaps TRBD2 (5 bases). CDR1 is KGHSH, CDR2 LQKENI, per germline. The germline V and J ends were trimmed by 3 bases and 7 bases, with 22 bases remaining between them. CDR3 length: 17 residues. This CDR3 is CASSPRPPDSTFNEQFF. DNA of the CDR3: TGTGCCAGCTCACCCCGACCCCCGGACTCTACCTTTAATGAGCAGTTCTTC.

The V and J genes are TRBV5-1 and TRBJ1-2; TRBD1 might be the D (5 bases). Germline loops: CDR1 SGHRS, CDR2 YFSETQ. The CDR3 length is 14 residues. The V end was cut by 4 bases, the J end by 4 bases, with 14 bases between. The CDR3 sequence is CASSPGTLSYGYTF. As DNA, the CDR3 is TGCGCCAGCAGCCCGGGGACTTTGAGCTATGGCTACACCTTC.

This clone appeared a few times. The chain employs TRBV5-4 and TRBJ2-2; D remains unclear. The germline CDR1 and CDR2 sequences are SGHNT and YYREEE (reference sequence). Trimming cost V 2 bases and J 3 bases, with 2 bases left between them. The CDR3 loop spans 12 amino acids. CDR3 nucleotides: TGTGCCAGCAGCTTCGACACCGGGGAGCTGTTTTTT. Protein: CASSFDTGELFF.

The V call is TRBV10-3, the J call TRBJ2-1; 7 bases agree with TRBD2. CDR1 ENHRY and CDR2 SYGVKD come from the germline V gene. The V segment lost 4 bases and the J segment 0 bases; nucleotides outside the gene matches: 9. The CDR3 is 17 amino acids. The CDR3 reads CAISGASGTLSYNEQFF. CDR3 in DNA: TGTGCCATCAGTGGCGCAAGCGGGACCCTCTCCTACAATGAGCAGTTCTTC.

This chain connects TRBV5-6 to TRBJ1-4; D gene unclear. The germline gives CDR1 SGHDT, CDR2 YYEEEE. CDR3 length equals 14 residues. The ends were cut back, 1 base at V and 0 bases at J, with 4 bases in the middle. As DNA, the CDR3 is TGTGCCAGCAGCTTGCCGGCAACTAATGAAAAACTGTTTTTT. Its translation is CASSLPATNEKLFF.

This chain joins TRBV30 and TRBJ2-7; possibly TRBD2 for D (6 bases). The CDR3 is made up of 15 amino acids. Germline-derived CDR1 and CDR2 are GTSNPN and SVGIG (reference sequence). Trimming stripped 1 base from V and 1 base from J, with 14 bases between. The CDR3 spells CAWSARAGRSYEQYF. The DNA for the CDR3 is TGTGCCTGGAGTGCCCGGGCGGGGCGATCCTACGAGCAGTACTTC. The entire variable domain, with the rest obtained from reference TRBV30 and TRBJ2-7, is as follows: SQTIHQWPATLVQPVGSPLSLECTVEGTSNPNLYWYRQAAGRGLQLLFYSVGIGQISSEVPQNLSASRPQDRQFILSSKKLLLSDSGFYLCAWSARAGRSYEQYFGPGTRLTVT.

The chain couples TRBV19 to TRBJ1-4; D unclear. Trimming removed 5 bases from V and 3 bases from J, with 10 bases in between. CDR3 size: 14 residues. Germline assignment: CDR1 LNHDA and CDR2 SQIVND (reference sequence). DNA for the CDR3: TGTGCCAGTAGTGTTCCTCCTGCTAATGAAAAACTGTTTTTT. Amino acid sequence: CASSVPPANEKLFF. Drawing the rest from reference TRBV19 and TRBJ1-4, the complete variable domain is DGGITQSPKYLFRKEGQNVTLSCEQNLNHDAMYWYRQDPGQGLRLIYYSQIVNDFQKGDIAEGYSVSREKKESFPLTVTSAQKNPTAFYLCASSVPPANEKLFFGSGTQLSVL.

The CDR3 region is CASSLDPPRGQQFF. In DNA form, the CDR3 reads TGTGCCAGCAGCTTAGATCCCCCGAGGGGGCAACAGTTCTTC. The chain couples TRBV11-2 to TRBJ2-1; 7 bases match TRBD1. V gave up 0 bases and J gave up 13 bases; unmatched junction bases: 9. Germline V gene lookup returns CDR1 SGHAT and CDR2 FQNNGV. The length of the CDR3 is 14 residues.

This clone was counted a few times. This chain joins TRBV5-1 and TRBJ2-3, with 10 bases fitting TRBD1. Trimming cost V 2 bases and J 6 bases; bases outside gene matches: 12. Germline-derived CDR1 and CDR2 are SGHRS and YFSETQ. The CDR3 is made up of 17 amino acids. The CDR3 loop is CASSLAPGTGVPDTQYF. The CDR3 region has the DNA TGCGCCAGCAGCTTAGCCCCCGGGACAGGGGTCCCGGATACGCAGTATTTT.